The next 9 T cell receptor beta chains were all read from a single sample in a study of T cells in Graves' hyperthyroidism and ophthalmopathy. RNA transcripts provided the source from which TCR beta CDR3 regions were amplified. Primed by the HTBI set, a first-round RT-PCR was run on the TCR CDR3. TCRdb reprocessed the multiplex PCR reads with MiXCR, giving one entry per CDR3 protein. The data contain roughly 750,000 distinct CDR3 sequences, approximately 16% of them singletons. Sequenced sample: blood. Receptors were obtained from a man younger than 35 with Graves' hyperthyroidism.

This clonotype showed up just a few times. The chain employs TRBV19 and TRBJ1-4, with no clear D. Germline CDR1 and CDR2: LNHDA and SQIVND (reference sequence). The CDR3 has 15 amino acids. V gave up 8 bases and J gave up 0 bases, with 13 bases separating them. The CDR3 here is CASASSFATNEKLFF. CDR3 in DNA: TGTGCCAGTGCATCCAGCTTTGCAACTAATGAAAAACTGTTTTTT. Full variable domain (missing parts from reference TRBV19 and TRBJ1-4): DGGITQSPKYLFRKEGQNVTLSCEQNLNHDAMYWYRQDPGQGLRLIYYSQIVNDFQKGDIAEGYSVSREKKESFPLTVTSAQKNPTAFYLCASASSFATNEKLFFGSGTQLSVL.

The V gene is TRBV12-3 or TRBV12-4, the J gene TRBJ1-6; D is perhaps TRBD1 (5 bases). The CDR3 totals 15 residues. V was clipped by 5 bases and J by 7 bases, with 15 bases between them. In nucleotides, the CDR3 is TGTGCCAGCAGTACGGCGGGACGAAACAATTCACCCCTCCACTTT. This encodes CASSTAGRNNSPLHF.

This clonotype was counted between two and nine times. The chain combines TRBV19 with TRBJ2-5, with 14 bases aligning to TRBD2. The trim removed 6 bases at V and 0 bases at J, leaving 12 bases unmatched. In germline, CDR1 is LNHDA, CDR2 SQIVND (reference sequence). CDR3 size: 19 residues. The CDR3 loop is CASSPSPGLAGVYQETQYF. For the CDR3, the DNA is TGTGCCAGTAGCCCTTCCCCGGGACTAGCGGGAGTCTACCAAGAGACCCAGTACTTC.

In this sample, this clonotype turned up many times. The chain combines TRBV27 with TRBJ2-7, with D maybe TRBD2 (7 bases). This CDR3 has 13 residues. Deletions cut 10 bases from V and 3 bases from J, with 16 bases between. Germline assignment: CDR1 MNHEY and CDR2 SMNVEV (reference sequence). This chain's CDR3 is CATRGGLLYEQYF. CDR3 sequence (DNA): TGTGCCACCCGAGGGGGACTACTCTACGAGCAGTACTTC.

The J gene is TRBJ1-5, the V gene TRBV29-1, with D perhaps TRBD1 (5 bases). This CDR3 contains 13 residues. Germline assignment: CDR1 SQVTM and CDR2 ANQGSEA. Trimming cost V 5 bases and J 2 bases, with 10 bases left between them. The CDR3 region is CSVRPGGNQPQHF. The CDR3 DNA sequence: TGCAGCGTTCGACCGGGGGGCAATCAGCCCCAGCATTTT.

This clonotype was seen a few times. The genes are TRBV25-1 and TRBJ1-2; 7 bases match TRBD1. The germline V gene encodes CDR1 MGHDK and CDR2 SYGVNS. The length of the CDR3 is 18 residues. The J segment lost 0 bases and the V segment lost 4 bases, leaving 14 bases of the junction unmatched. This CDR3 is CASSAAPGTANSNYGYTF. Written as DNA, the CDR3 is TGTGCCAGCAGTGCCGCCCCCGGGACAGCGAATTCTAACTATGGCTACACCTTC.

This clonotype was seen many times. V usage is TRBV27 and J usage is TRBJ2-7; 8 positions match TRBD1. The ends lost 6 bases at V and 2 bases at J; junction bases unmatched: 3. From germline, CDR1 is MNHEY and CDR2 SMNVEV (reference sequence). This CDR3 has 13 residues. CDR3 residues: CASRQGGTYEQYF. Written as DNA, the CDR3 is TGTGCCAGCAGACAGGGGGGAACCTACGAGCAGTACTTC.

This clonotype was found many times. This sequence joins TRBV10-2 and TRBJ2-7; TRBD1 or TRBD2 may be the D gene (6 bases each). This CDR3 spans 15 amino acids. V lost 0 bases and J 3 bases, leaving 12 bases between the germline ends. CDR1 WSHSY and CDR2 SAAADI come from the germline V gene. CDR3 protein: CASSESGGASYEQYF. DNA of the CDR3: TGCGCCAGCAGTGAGTCGGGGGGCGCAAGCTACGAGCAGTACTTC.

CDR3 in DNA: TGTGCCAGCAGCGACAGCGAATACACAGATACGCAGTATTTT. Its protein product is CASSDSEYTDTQYF. The V and J genes are TRBV25-1 and TRBJ2-3; weak D call: TRBD1 (5 bases). The V gene's germline CDR1 is MGHDK and CDR2 SYGVNS. This CDR3 spans 14 amino acids. V shed 6 bases and J shed 2 bases, with 12 bases lying between them.